This T cell receptor beta chain was observed in a study of blood T cells in healthy people across ages. In the study overall: Template switching caught about one barcoded beta molecule for each two T cells.

This clonotype was picked up one time. Sample-barcoded 5' priming and a J-beta primer mix drove a second PCR of about 6 to 12 cycles. TCRdb reprocessed the 5' RACE reads with MiXCR, giving one entry per CDR3 protein. The sample includes under 1,100,000 distinct CDR3 sequences, 25% of them seen just once. CDR1 is MGHRA and CDR2 is YSYEKL in the germline V gene. The CDR3 spans 14 residues. V lost 6 bases, J lost 6 bases, and 17 bases lay in between. These data were also reused for a study on T cells of mothers and their children. That investigation notes: Each 15 ul cDNA reaction used approximately 1.5 ug RNA; all RNA was used.

V is TRBV4-1 and J is TRBJ1-1; weak D call: TRBD1 (5 bases). The receptor comes from a girl aged 2 to 9 in good health. The material sequenced was blood. The CDR3 reads CASRHSGGMAEAFF. The CDR3 nucleotides read TGCGCCAGCAGACACAGCGGGGGGATGGCTGAAGCTTTCTTT.